This T cell receptor beta chain comes out of a study of blood T cell repertoires in COVID-19. The CDR3 length is 16 residues. The V and J ends lost 6 bases and 5 bases, in that order; junction bases with no gene match: 9. Germline-derived CDR1 and CDR2 are LNHDA and SQIVND (reference sequence). Data came from immunoSEQ multiplex PCR; TCRdb stores just in-frame clones and leaves some out. The table records about 270,000 clones, approximately 89% of them present only once. Sequencing was performed on PBMCs or T cells enriched from blood (not recorded which). The J gene is TRBJ2-1, the V gene TRBV19; 11 bases align to TRBD2. This clonotype was obtained from a man between 40 and 49 years old who had been exposed to COVID-19. The CDR3 DNA reads as TGTGCCAGTAGAAGACTAGCGGGGACACTTAACAATGAGCAGTTCTTC. This codes for CASRRLAGTLNNEQFF.